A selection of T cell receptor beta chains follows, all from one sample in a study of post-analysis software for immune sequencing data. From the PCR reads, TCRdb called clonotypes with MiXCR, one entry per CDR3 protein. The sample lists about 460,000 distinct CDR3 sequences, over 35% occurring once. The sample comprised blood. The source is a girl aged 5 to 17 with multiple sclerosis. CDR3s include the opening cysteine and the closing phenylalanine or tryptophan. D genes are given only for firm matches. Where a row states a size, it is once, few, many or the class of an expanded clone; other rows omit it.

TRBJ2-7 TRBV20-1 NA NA CSASPGRVTEQYF TGCAGTGCTAGTCCCGGCAGAGTCACCGAGCAGTACTTC
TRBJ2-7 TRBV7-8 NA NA CASTRQASSYEQYF TGTGCCAGCACCCGACAGGCATCGTCCTACGAGCAGTACTTC
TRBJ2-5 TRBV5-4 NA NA CASGPIETQYF TGTGCCAGCGGGCCCATAGAGACCCAGTACTTC
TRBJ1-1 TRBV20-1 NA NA CSARVGSLNTEAFF TGCAGTGCTAGAGTGGGCAGCTTGAACACTGAAGCTTTCTTT
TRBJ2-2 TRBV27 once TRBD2 CASSLMIAGAAGELFF TGTGCCAGCAGTTTAATGATAGCGGGAGCGGCCGGGGAGCTGTTTTTT
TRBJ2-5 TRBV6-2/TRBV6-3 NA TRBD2 CASSSRTSGLGETQYF TGTGCCAGCAGTTCGAGGACTAGCGGGCTCGGGGAGACCCAGTACTTC
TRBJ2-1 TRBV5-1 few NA CASSFTTSYNEQFF TGCGCCAGCAGCTTTACTACCTCCTACAATGAGCAGTTCTTC
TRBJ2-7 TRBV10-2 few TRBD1 CASKGAGTYEQYF TGCGCCAGCAAGGGGGCAGGGACATACGAGCAGTACTTC
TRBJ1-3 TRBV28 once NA CAVTGFSGNTIYF TGTGCCGTAACAGGATTCTCTGGAAACACCATATATTTT
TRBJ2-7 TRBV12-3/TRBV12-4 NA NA CASTQTGRGGPQYF TGTGCCAGCACCCAGACAGGGAGGGGAGGTCCCCAGTACTTC
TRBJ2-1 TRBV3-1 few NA CASSQVVLYNEQFF TGTGCCAGCAGCCAAGTGGTCCTCTACAATGAGCAGTTCTTC
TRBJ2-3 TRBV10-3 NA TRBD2 CAISPGGGDGDTQYF TGTGCCATCAGCCCGGGGGGGGGCGACGGAGATACGCAGTATTTT
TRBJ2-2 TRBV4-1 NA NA CASSQERRGGNTGELFF TGCGCCAGCAGCCAAGAACGTAGGGGCGGCAACACCGGGGAGCTGTTTTTT
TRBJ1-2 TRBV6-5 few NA CASSYYGNYGYTF TGTGCCAGCAGTTACTATGGCAACTATGGCTACACCTTC
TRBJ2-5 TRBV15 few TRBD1 CATRGQMGQETQYF TGTGCCACTAGGGGACAGATGGGACAAGAGACTCAGTACTTC
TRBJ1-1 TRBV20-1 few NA CSARRAGDKNTEAFF TGCAGTGCTAGAAGGGCAGGGGACAAGAACACTGAAGCTTTCTTT
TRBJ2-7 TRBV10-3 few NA CAISESGGGYEQYF TGTGCCATCAGTGAGTCGGGAGGGGGCTACGAGCAGTACTTC
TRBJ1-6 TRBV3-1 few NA CASSQSAYNSPLHF TGTGCCAGCAGCCAATCTGCCTATAATTCACCCCTCCACTTT